The 6 T cell receptor beta chains below all came from one sample that was sequenced in a study of blood T cell repertoires in COVID-19. Profiled with immunoSEQ multiplex PCR; TCRdb holds only in-frame clones, not every one. Of about 100,000 clones in the sample, about 90% were seen once. Input material: peripheral blood. The receptors here all came from a man aged 50-60 years with acute or convalescent COVID-19.

Here the CDR3 reads CASSPRDREGYTF. The DNA of the CDR3 is TGTGCCAGCAGTCCCCGGGACAGGGAGGGCTACACCTTC. The rearrangement uses TRBV6-4 and TRBJ1-2; 9 nucleotides match TRBD1. The V and J ends lost 5 bases and 8 bases, in that order; junction bases with no gene match: 6. This CDR3 has 13 residues. Looked up from germline, CDR1 is MRHNA and CDR2 is SNTAGT.

This clone was recorded once. This chain uses TRBV28 with TRBJ1-1; D gene unclear. The V gene's germline CDR1 is MDHEN and CDR2 SYDVKM. The CDR3 runs 14 residues. The ends were cut back, 6 bases at V and 1 base at J, with 12 bases in the middle. CDR3 coding DNA: TGTGCCAGCAGACGGAGGGCGGGGAACACTGAAGCTTTCTTT. Amino acid sequence: CASRRRAGNTEAFF.

The V gene is TRBV30, the J gene TRBJ1-1; D ambiguous. Trimming left V 0 bases short and J 2 bases short, with 7 bases between. Germline values: CDR1 GTSNPN, CDR2 SVGIG (reference sequence). This CDR3 is built from 13 residues. The CDR3 reads CAWSVNRNTEAFF. The CDR3 DNA is TGTGCCTGGAGTGTAAACAGAAACACTGAAGCTTTCTTT.

This clone was seen a single time. The V call is TRBV29-1, the J call TRBJ1-5, with 11 bases lining up with TRBD1. J lost 4 bases, V lost 5 bases, and 4 bases had no gene match. The germline CDR1 and CDR2 sequences are SQVTM and ANQGSEA. This CDR3 is built from 14 residues. CDR3 amino acids: CSVPGTGGNQPQHF. CDR3 nucleotides: TGCAGCGTTCCCGGGACAGGGGGGAATCAGCCCCAGCATTTT.

J is TRBJ2-2 and V is TRBV10-3, with 15 bases matching TRBD2. This CDR3 is 18 amino acids long. Trimming cost V 4 bases and J 6 bases; bases outside gene matches: 9. The V gene's germline CDR1 is ENHRY and CDR2 SYGVKD. CDR3 DNA sequence: TGTGCCATCAGTGGGACTAGCGGGGGGGCCATGATCGCCGGGGAGCTGTTTTTT. Translated: CAISGTSGGAMIAGELFF.

V and J are TRBV19 and TRBJ2-1; TRBD2 agrees at 7 bases. This CDR3 contains 13 residues. Trimming cost V 5 bases and J 8 bases; bases outside gene matches: 6. In germline, CDR1 is LNHDA, CDR2 SQIVND (reference sequence). The CDR3 is CASSGRLAHEQFF. The CDR3 nucleotides read TGTGCCAGTAGTGGAAGACTAGCTCATGAGCAGTTCTTC.